These 5 T cell receptor beta chains originate from one sample sequenced in a study of shared clonotypes between healthy human individuals. Data came from immunoSEQ multiplex PCR; TCRdb stores just in-frame clones and leaves some out. Of 1.4 million to 1.5 million clones in the sample, about 96% were seen once. Sequences were obtained from naive CD4+ T cells sorted from blood. Regarding subset: CD45RA+ positively selected. The receptors were sampled from a man aged 25 to 40 in good health.

This rearrangement joins TRBV9 to TRBJ2-7; TRBD2 matches 10 bases. Trimming at V came to 0 bases and at J to 5 bases, leaving 5 bases not matched to a gene. Germline CDR1 SGDLS, CDR2 YYNGEE. The CDR3 spans 15 residues. CDR3 coding DNA: TGTGCCAGCAGCGTAGAACTAGCGGGACCCCACGAGCAGTACTTC. This gives the protein CASSVELAGPHEQYF. Filled out from reference TRBV9 and TRBJ2-7, the complete variable domain reads DSGVTQTPKHLITATGQRVTLRCSPRSGDLSVYWYQQSLDQGLQFLIQYYNGEERAKGNILERFSAQQFPDLHSELNLSSLELGDSALYFCASSVELAGPHEQYFGPGTRLTVT.

As concerns this clone: At the DNA level, this CDR3 is encoded by other sequences in the same sample as well. The chain employs TRBV10-3 and TRBJ1-5; D unclear. There are 13 residues in the CDR3. The V gene's germline CDR1 is ENHRY and CDR2 SYGVKD. Trimming cost V 0 bases and J 2 bases, with 2 bases left between them. The CDR3 nucleotides read TGTGCCATCAGTGAGTCGGGCAATCAGCCCCAGCATTTT. It translates to CAISESGNQPQHF.

The chain uses TRBV11-2 and TRBJ2-1; D ambiguous. The germline V gene has CDR1 SGHAT and CDR2 FQNNGV. The CDR3 consists of 15 residues. V lost 5 bases to trimming and J lost 13 bases, with 24 bases between them. The DNA for the CDR3 is TGTGCCAGCAGCCGATTTATTCGCTCGGTATGGATCCAGTTCTTC. Its translation is CASSRFIRSVWIQFF.

Regarding this clone: Other DNA sequences in the same sample also yield this CDR3. The genes are TRBV28 and TRBJ1-2; D remains ambiguous. The germline CDR1 and CDR2 sequences are MDHEN and SYDVKM. This CDR3 spans 13 amino acids. Trimming shortened V by 3 bases and J by 4 bases, and 9 bases separated the two germline ends. CDR3 nucleotides: TGTGCCAGCAGTTTCGCGGGGAGCTATGGCTACACCTTC. Residues: CASSFAGSYGYTF.

CDR3 bases: TGTGCCAGCAACCTCCTCGGCCGGAGGGGTGGGAATGAGCAGTTCTTC. As protein: CASNLLGRRGGNEQFF. The rearrangement uses TRBV7-8 and TRBJ2-1, with D perhaps matching TRBD2 (6 bases). Looked up from germline, CDR1 is SGHVS and CDR2 is FQNEAQ. The CDR3 has 16 residues. Trimming removed 7 bases at V and 7 bases at J, with 23 bases between.